The 18 T cell receptor beta chains listed next were all sequenced from one sample in a study of cytomegalovirus exposure and HLA in healthy donors. Amplification used 60 Vbeta primers and 13 Jbeta primers. Generated by immunoSEQ multiplex PCR, the TCRdb table keeps only in-frame clones and is missing some. The data contain 120,000 to 150,000 clones, about 80% of them singletons. Input material: PBMCs. These receptor sequences come from a woman aged 40 to 50 in good health and CMV-seropositive.

This chain uses TRBV21-1 with TRBJ2-3; the table's TRBD1 call for D was not verified on the DNA. TRBV21-1 is shown as a pseudogene. This CDR3 has 15 amino acids. CDR3 coding DNA: TGTGCCAGGACCTGGGGGCATAGGAGCACAGATACGCAGTATTTT. This codes for CARTWGHRSTDTQYF.

The rearrangement joins TRBV19 to TRBJ2-3; tentatively, D is TRBD2 (5 bases). Looked up from germline, CDR1 is LNHDA and CDR2 is SQIVND (reference sequence). The CDR3 runs 16 residues. Trimming shortened V by 5 bases and J by 3 bases, and 18 bases separated the two germline ends. The CDR3 DNA follows: TGTGCCAGTAGTCCCCGGGCATCCACGGGGACAGATACGCAGTATTTT. It is translated as CASSPRASTGTDTQYF.

This chain joins TRBV28 and TRBJ1-3; 9 positions match TRBD1. Germline lookup yields CDR1 MDHEN and CDR2 SYDVKM. With 5 bases clipped from V and 3 bases from J, the junction kept 8 bases outside the gene matches. The CDR3 is 16 residues long. This CDR3 is CASSDRDRVFGNTIYF. The CDR3 DNA reads as TGTGCCAGCAGTGACCGGGACAGGGTATTTGGAAACACCATATATTTT.

This chain links TRBV7-9 with TRBJ1-4; D is undetermined. The germline V and J ends were trimmed by 5 bases and 0 bases, with 10 bases remaining between them. The CDR3 is made up of 15 amino acids. In germline, CDR1 is SEHNR, CDR2 FQNEAQ (reference sequence). As DNA, the CDR3 is TGTGCCAGCAGCGCGGAGGGAGCAACTAATGAAAAACTGTTTTTT. Translating it yields CASSAEGATNEKLFF.

The chain is built from TRBV4-1 and TRBJ1-4, with D hard to call. This CDR3 has 16 residues. The V and J ends lost 0 bases and 3 bases respectively, with 11 bases between them. CDR1 is MGHRA and CDR2 is YSYEKL in the germline V gene. The CDR3 reads CASSQESTRANEKLFF. Here the CDR3 DNA reads TGCGCCAGCAGCCAAGAGTCGACACGAGCTAATGAAAAACTGTTTTTT.

The chain couples TRBV5-1 to TRBJ2-1; perhaps TRBD1 as D (5 bases). CDR3 length: 13 residues. V lost 1 base and J lost 9, with 11 bases in between. The germline CDR1 and CDR2 sequences are SGHRS and YFSETQ. CDR3 amino acids: CASSLWTRGEQFF. The CDR3 coding sequence is TGCGCCAGCAGCTTGTGGACAAGGGGTGAGCAGTTCTTC.

The CDR3 sequence is CARSLSIDTQYF. CDR3 DNA sequence: TGTGCCAGAAGCTTATCTATCGATACGCAGTATTTT. This rearrangement joins TRBV7-5 to TRBJ2-3; the table's D call, TRBD2, was not checked against the DNA. TRBV7-5 is given as a pseudogene. The CDR3 has 12 residues.

The chain uses TRBV6-1 and TRBJ1-5; no firm D call. V shed 3 bases and J shed 5 bases, with 8 bases lying between them. CDR1 is MNHNS and CDR2 is SASEGT in the germline V gene. The CDR3 runs 13 residues. CDR3 sequence reads: CASSDEGDQPQHF. The CDR3 DNA follows: TGTGCCAGCAGTGACGAGGGAGATCAGCCCCAGCATTTT.

This clone was observed a handful of times. The CDR3 DNA sequence: TGCGCCAGCAGCTTGGAGGCGTCGACTAGCGGTTTCACCGGGGAGCTGTTTTTT. Its translation: CASSLEASTSGFTGELFF. The chain uses TRBV5-1 and TRBJ2-2; TRBD2 matches at 9 bases. Germline CDR1 is SGHRS and CDR2 is YFSETQ. The junction had 10 bases not matched to a gene; V was cut back by 0 bases and J by 4 bases. This CDR3 is built from 18 residues.

This chain joins TRBV28 and TRBJ2-3; D unclear. V lost 6 bases to trimming and J lost 6 bases, with 7 bases between them. The CDR3 sequence is 11 residues long. Germline V gene sequence: CDR1 MDHEN, CDR2 SYDVKM. CDR3 amino acids: CASSYSDTQYF. The CDR3 DNA reads TGTGCCAGCAGCTATAGTGATACGCAGTATTTT.

This clone was detected only a few times. The chain couples TRBV2 to TRBJ2-7; D not certain. Germline V gives CDR1 SNHLY, CDR2 FYNNEI. This CDR3 spans 12 amino acids. Trimming left V 9 bases short and J 0 bases short, with 9 bases between. CDR3: CASTAYSYEQYF. The CDR3 DNA follows: TGTGCCAGTACCGCCTACTCCTACGAGCAGTACTTC.

V usage is TRBV6-5 and J usage is TRBJ1-5; D remains ambiguous. V lost 2 bases, J lost 4 bases, and 9 bases lay in between. Germline assignment: CDR1 MNHEY and CDR2 SVGAGI. CDR3 size: 14 residues. The CDR3 region has the DNA TGTGCCAGCAGTTACCGCGGGGTTAATCAGCCCCAGCATTTT. Translated, it gives CASSYRGVNQPQHF.

The CDR3 spells CASSPGLAGAGDTQYF. CDR3 nucleotide sequence: TGTGCCAGCAGCCCCGGACTAGCGGGAGCTGGAGATACGCAGTATTTT. The chain joins TRBV5-4 to TRBJ2-3, with 13 positions matching TRBD2. The V segment lost 4 bases and the J segment 5 bases; nucleotides outside the gene matches: 7. CDR1 is SGHNT, CDR2 YYREEE, per germline (reference sequence). The CDR3 spans 16 residues.

This chain joins TRBV10-3 and TRBJ1-1; possible D gene TRBD1, 5 bases. The CDR3 has 13 residues. V was cut by 6 bases and J by 6 bases, with 14 bases left in between. CDR1 and CDR2 (germline): ENHRY, SYGVKD. The CDR3 DNA sequence: TGTGCCATCAGGGACACGCTCCCCTCTGAAGCTTTCTTT. Its protein is CAIRDTLPSEAFF.

The sample holds a few counts of this clone. The genes are TRBV7-9 and TRBJ1-6; 8 bases match TRBD1. J gave up 7 bases and V 5 bases, and 1 base lay outside the gene matches. CDR3 size: 13 residues. CDR1 SEHNR and CDR2 FQNEAQ come from the germline V gene (reference sequence). This CDR3 is CASSRTGNSPLHF. CDR3 nucleotide sequence: TGTGCCAGCAGCCGGACAGGGAATTCACCCCTCCACTTT. Variable domain in full (rest from reference TRBV7-9 and TRBJ1-6): DTGVSQNPRHKITKRGQNVTFRCDPISEHNRLYWYRQTLGQGPEFLTYFQNEAQLEKSRLLSDRFSAERPKGSFSTLEIQRTEQGDSAMYLCASSRTGNSPLHFGNGTRLTVT.

The gene calls are TRBV7-9 and TRBJ2-1; tentatively, D is TRBD1 (6 bases). The V gene's germline CDR1 is SEHNR and CDR2 FQNEAQ (reference sequence). The CDR3 runs to 15 residues. The V gene lost 5 bases and the J gene lost 6 bases, with 17 bases spanning the gap. CDR3 region: CASSATHRAGNEQFF. CDR3 DNA sequence: TGTGCCAGCAGCGCAACACACAGGGCCGGCAATGAGCAGTTCTTC.

The rearrangement joins TRBV5-4 to TRBJ2-7, with 9 bases aligning to TRBD2. From germline, CDR1 is SGHNT and CDR2 YYREEE (reference sequence). The J segment lost 2 bases and the V segment lost 4 bases, leaving 10 bases of the junction unmatched. This CDR3 has 16 amino acids. The CDR3 reads CASSRRMLAGPYEQYF. Written as DNA, the CDR3 is TGTGCCAGCAGCCGGAGGATGCTAGCGGGACCCTACGAGCAGTACTTC.

In this sample, this clone turned up a few times. The chain has TRBV21-1 and TRBJ1-1; the DNA was not used to check the table's D call, TRBD1. TRBV21-1 is an annotated pseudogene. This CDR3 contains 16 residues. For the CDR3, the DNA is TGTGCCAGCAGCAAAAAGGGACAGGACTTGAACACTGAAGCTTTCTTT. Its translation: CASSKKGQDLNTEAFF.